What follows are 25 T cell receptor beta chains derived from one specimen sequenced in a study of cytomegalovirus exposure and HLA in healthy donors (dated by TCRdb to 2015 to 2018). Library creation used the immunoSEQ multiplex PCR assay. This is the immuneACCESS table as TCRdb keeps it, with only in-frame sequences that have V and J called. A part of the clones is gone; compared with another copy, unresolved V genes explain less than half, and the rest is unexplained. This sample lists 90,000 to 130,000 clones; roughly 88% were detected once. Approximately 1.4% of the sample comes from the top ten. Specimen: PBMCs. The receptors were sampled from a woman in her thirties in good health and CMV-seropositive.

The rearrangement uses TRBV7-9 and TRBJ2-1; 12 bases match TRBD2. Trimming took 1 base from V and 5 from J; bases not matched to a gene: 9. The CDR3 covers 18 residues. The germline V gene encodes CDR1 SEHNR and CDR2 FQNEAQ (reference sequence). The CDR3: CASSLDPELAGGNNEQFF. The CDR3 DNA is TGTGCCAGCAGCTTAGATCCCGAACTAGCGGGGGGAAACAATGAGCAGTTCTTC.

Only one count was recorded for this clone. The chain joins TRBV28 to TRBJ1-1, with 7 bases identical to TRBD1. This CDR3 comprises 13 residues. Germline assignment: CDR1 MDHEN and CDR2 SYDVKM. V was pared by 5 bases and J by 2 bases, with 2 bases of the junction left unmatched. The CDR3 DNA follows: TGTGCCAGCAGTCGACAGGGTAACACTGAAGCTTTCTTT. Translated, it gives CASSRQGNTEAFF.

The chain recombines TRBV4-1 with TRBJ1-6; no firm D call. The CDR3 contains 18 residues. Trimming took off 0 bases at V and 6 bases at J, with 18 bases between the two ends. CDR1 and CDR2 (germline): MGHRA, YSYEKL. DNA for the CDR3: TGCGCCAGCAGCCAAGATTCGATGGCGACCCGGGGTAATTCACCCCTCCACTTT. Encoded protein: CASSQDSMATRGNSPLHF.

The chain couples TRBV11-2 to TRBJ2-5, with 12 bases matching TRBD2. The V gene's germline CDR1 is SGHAT and CDR2 FQNNGV. This CDR3 contains 16 residues. Trimming at V came to 5 bases and at J to 5 bases, leaving 9 bases not matched to a gene. The CDR3 region is CASSPRGTSGLETQYF. The CDR3 DNA follows: TGTGCCAGCAGCCCCCGAGGGACTAGCGGGCTGGAGACCCAGTACTTC.

This chain joins TRBV9 and TRBJ2-5, with 8 bases identical to TRBD2. With V trimmed by 4 bases and J by 4 bases, 9 bases remained unmatched. CDR3 length: 15 amino acids. Germline V gene sequence: CDR1 SGDLS, CDR2 YYNGEE. Here the CDR3 DNA reads TGTGCCAGCAGCACGGGGAGCGGGAGCGTAGAGACCCAGTACTTC. It yields the protein CASSTGSGSVETQYF.

The chain employs TRBV28 and TRBJ2-5, with 8 bases lining up with TRBD2. The germline CDR1 and CDR2 sequences are MDHEN and SYDVKM. The trim removed 5 bases at V and 4 bases at J, leaving 21 bases unmatched. CDR3 length: 19 amino acids. CDR3 amino acids: CASSPPQGLAGATVETQYF. As DNA, the CDR3 is TGTGCCAGCAGTCCCCCCCAGGGGCTAGCGGGCGCAACGGTAGAGACCCAGTACTTC.

The chain has TRBV11-2 and TRBJ2-5; TRBD2 aligns across 12 bases. The CDR3 has 16 amino acids. CDR1 is SGHAT and CDR2 is FQNNGV in the germline V gene. The junction had 9 bases not matched to a gene; V was cut back by 5 bases and J by 5 bases. CDR3 coding DNA: TGTGCCAGCAGCCTAAGAGACGGGACTAGCGGGGAGACCCAGTACTTC. Amino acids: CASSLRDGTSGETQYF.

This chain connects TRBV11-2 to TRBJ1-1; D remains unclear. The V end was cut by 2 bases, the J end by 0 bases, with 10 bases between. The V gene's germline CDR1 is SGHAT and CDR2 FQNNGV. The CDR3 is 15 amino acids. CDR3 residues: CASSLRGQVNTEAFF. The CDR3 bases are TGTGCCAGCAGCTTAAGAGGGCAGGTGAACACTGAAGCTTTCTTT.

The chain recombines TRBV2 with TRBJ2-1, with 11 bases identical to TRBD1. There are 15 residues in the CDR3. J was trimmed by 7 bases and V by 5 bases; bases with no gene match: 7. Per the germline V gene, CDR1 is SNHLY and CDR2 is FYNNEI. CDR3 sequence (DNA): TGTGCCAGCAGTTCGACGGGGACAGGGGGGAATGAGCAGTTCTTC. Protein product: CASSSTGTGGNEQFF.

The V gene is TRBV2, the J gene TRBJ1-5; D remains ambiguous. V was pared by 7 bases and J by 6 bases, with 13 bases between. From germline, CDR1 is SNHLY and CDR2 FYNNEI. The CDR3 is 13 amino acids. CDR3 sequence (DNA): TGTGCCAGCATCCAGGACTCGGGTCAGCCCCAGCATTTT. It yields the protein CASIQDSGQPQHF.

The gene calls are TRBV13 and TRBJ1-5; 7 bases match TRBD1. V gave up 5 bases and J gave up 3 bases; unmatched junction bases: 4. CDR3 length: 14 amino acids. The germline V gene has CDR1 PRHDT and CDR2 FYEKMQ (reference sequence). DNA for the CDR3: TGTGCCAGCAGCCGACAGGGCCACAATCAGCCCCAGCATTTT. Its translation is CASSRQGHNQPQHF.

V and J are TRBV2 and TRBJ2-7, with 7 bases that match TRBD1. Trimming cost V 6 bases and J 0 bases; bases outside gene matches: 5. CDR1 is SNHLY and CDR2 is FYNNEI in the germline V gene. CDR3 size: 14 residues. CDR3 region: CASRPTGHSYEQYF. For the CDR3, the DNA is TGTGCCAGCAGGCCGACAGGGCACTCCTACGAGCAGTACTTC.

This clone was seen only a few times. This CDR3 is CASSVESPGDEQFF. CDR3 coding DNA: TGTGCCAGCAGCGTAGAAAGCCCCGGGGATGAGCAGTTCTTC. The rearrangement links TRBV9 to TRBJ2-1, with a tentative D call TRBD2 (5 bases). V was clipped by 0 bases and J by 8 bases, with 12 bases between them. CDR1 is SGDLS and CDR2 is YYNGEE in the germline V gene. The CDR3 consists of 14 residues.

This clone is a singleton in its sample. CDR3 in DNA: TGTGCCAGCAGCCAAGATCCATTAATGCCCCCCCCTCTAGCGGGACACTACGAGCAGTACTTC. This sequence encodes CASSQDPLMPPPLAGHYEQYF. This chain uses TRBV4-2 with TRBJ2-7; TRBD2 aligns across 9 bases. CDR1 LGHNA and CDR2 YNFKEQ come from the germline V gene. The CDR3 covers 21 residues. Trimming took 0 bases from V and 3 from J; bases not matched to a gene: 21.

This chain uses TRBV2 with TRBJ2-7; 8 bases line up with TRBD2. Germline V CDR1 and CDR2: SNHLY, FYNNEI. J was trimmed by 1 base and V by 7 bases; bases with no gene match: 3. The CDR3 loop spans 13 amino acids. Written as DNA, the CDR3 is TGTGCCAGCAAAGCGGGAGTTTCCTACGAGCAGTACTTC. This sequence encodes CASKAGVSYEQYF.

This sequence joins TRBV5-6 and TRBJ1-2; 9 nucleotides agree with TRBD1. The ends lost 4 bases at V and 2 bases at J; junction bases unmatched: 12. The CDR3 has 17 amino acids. Germline CDR1 and CDR2: SGHDT and YYEEEE. The chain's CDR3 is CASSPIQDRGSNYGYTF. DNA of the CDR3: TGTGCCAGCAGCCCGATTCAGGACAGGGGATCAAACTATGGCTACACCTTC.

The genes are TRBV29-1 and TRBJ1-2; 9 nucleotides match TRBD1. Germline V lookup: CDR1 SQVTM, CDR2 ANQGSEA. The J segment lost 3 bases and the V segment lost 7 bases, leaving 9 bases of the junction unmatched. The CDR3 has 14 amino acids. CDR3 region: CSANHRDRDYGYTF. The CDR3 DNA reads TGCAGCGCTAACCACCGGGACAGGGACTATGGCTACACCTTC. Based on the CDR3 plus reference TRBV29-1 and TRBJ1-2, the full variable domain is SAVISQKPSRDICQRGTSLTIQCQVDSQVTMMFWYRQQPGQSLTLIATANQGSEATYESGFVIDKFPISRPNLTFSTLTVSNMSPEDSSIYLCSANHRDRDYGYTFGSGTRLTVV.

This clone occurred a few times. The V gene is TRBV7-2, the J gene TRBJ1-2; D remains ambiguous. The V gene's germline CDR1 is SGHTA and CDR2 FQGNSA. With 5 bases removed from V and 2 bases from J, the gap between germline ends came to 21 bases. The CDR3 consists of 17 residues. The CDR3 DNA sequence: TGTGCCAGCAGCCCTCGCTTATGGAGGGCCGAGAACTATGGCTACACCTTC. It encodes CASSPRLWRAENYGYTF.

This sequence joins TRBV19 and TRBJ2-3; D is perhaps TRBD2 (7 bases). Trimming took off 5 bases at V and 6 bases at J, with 18 bases between the two ends. Germline V lookup: CDR1 LNHDA, CDR2 SQIVND (reference sequence). The CDR3 runs to 15 residues. CDR3 sequence: CASSARGGGPDTQYF. The CDR3 bases are TGTGCCAGTAGTGCCCGTGGGGGGGGCCCCGATACGCAGTATTTT.

V gene TRBV7-2 combines with J gene TRBJ1-1, with 10 bases fitting TRBD1. The CDR3 is 15 amino acids. The germline V gene has CDR1 SGHTA and CDR2 FQGNSA. V was clipped by 7 bases and J by 1 base; unmatched bases: 6. The CDR3 DNA follows: TGTGCCAGCACCACACGACAGGGGGCGAACACTGAAGCTTTCTTT. Translated, it gives CASTTRQGANTEAFF.

This clone appeared once. The rearrangement links TRBV6-6 to TRBJ1-6; TRBD1 matches 7 bases. The CDR3 extends over 15 amino acids. CDR1 MNHNY and CDR2 SVGAGI come from the germline V gene (reference sequence). The V gene end was trimmed by 6 bases and the J gene end by 7 bases; junction bases not matched to a gene: 9. In nucleotides, the CDR3 is TGTGCCAGCAGAAACACATGGGACAGCAATTCACCCCTCCACTTT. Translated, it gives CASRNTWDSNSPLHF.

The rearrangement links TRBV5-4 to TRBJ2-1, with 9 bases that match TRBD2. This CDR3 is built from 14 residues. The V segment lost 2 bases and the J segment 5 bases; nucleotides outside the gene matches: 2. The germline V gene has CDR1 SGHNT and CDR2 YYREEE (reference sequence). The CDR3, as DNA: TGTGCCAGCAGCTTCCCTAGCGGGGACAATGAGCAGTTCTTC. Encoded protein: CASSFPSGDNEQFF.

The chain combines TRBV6-5 with TRBJ2-4, with D possibly TRBD1 on 5 matching bases. Trimming removed 5 bases at V and 9 bases at J, with 14 bases between. Per germline, CDR1 MNHEY and CDR2 SVGAGI. The CDR3 is 13 amino acids. The CDR3: CASSRGPETIQYF. Written as DNA, the CDR3 is TGTGCCAGCAGTAGGGGTCCCGAAACCATTCAGTACTTC.

The chain joins TRBV2 to TRBJ2-7, with a weak D call TRBD2 (7 bases). The CDR3 consists of 14 residues. Trimming removed 7 bases at V and 0 bases at J, with 13 bases between. Germline values: CDR1 SNHLY, CDR2 FYNNEI. As DNA, the CDR3 is TGTGCCAGCAACATGGGGGGGCTCTCCTACGAGCAGTACTTC. It codes for CASNMGGLSYEQYF.

The chain uses TRBV7-2 and TRBJ2-1, with 9 bases matching TRBD1. Looked up from germline, CDR1 is SGHTA and CDR2 is FQGNSA. The CDR3 extends over 16 amino acids. V was clipped by 5 bases and J by 4 bases; unmatched bases: 9. The CDR3 DNA sequence: TGTGCCAGCAGCAACACCGGGACAGGGCCATACAATGAGCAGTTCTTC. The encoded protein is CASSNTGTGPYNEQFF.